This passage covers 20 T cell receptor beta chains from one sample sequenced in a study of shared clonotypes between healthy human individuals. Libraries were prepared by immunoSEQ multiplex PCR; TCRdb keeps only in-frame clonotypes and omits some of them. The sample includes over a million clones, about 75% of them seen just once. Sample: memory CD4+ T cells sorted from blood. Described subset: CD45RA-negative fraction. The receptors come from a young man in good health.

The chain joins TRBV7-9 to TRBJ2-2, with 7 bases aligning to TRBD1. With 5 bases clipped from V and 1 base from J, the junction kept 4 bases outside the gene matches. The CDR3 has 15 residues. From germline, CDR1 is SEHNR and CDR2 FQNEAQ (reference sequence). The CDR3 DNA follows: TGTGCCAGCAGCCACCGGGACAGGAACACCGGGGAGCTGTTTTTT. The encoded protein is CASSHRDRNTGELFF.

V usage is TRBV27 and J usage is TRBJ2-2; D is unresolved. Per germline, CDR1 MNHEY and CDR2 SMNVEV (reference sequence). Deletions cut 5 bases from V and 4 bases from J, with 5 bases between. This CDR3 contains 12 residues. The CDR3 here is CASSPLTGELFF. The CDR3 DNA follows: TGTGCCAGCAGTCCACTCACCGGGGAGCTGTTTTTT.

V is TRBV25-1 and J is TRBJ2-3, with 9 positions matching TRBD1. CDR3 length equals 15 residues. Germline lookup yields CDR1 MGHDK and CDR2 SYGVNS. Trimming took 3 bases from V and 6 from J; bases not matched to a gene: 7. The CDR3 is CASSEDRTGVDTQYF. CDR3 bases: TGTGCCAGCAGTGAGGACCGGACAGGGGTGGATACGCAGTATTTT.

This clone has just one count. CDR3 loop: CASSLDPKAGGSRNNEQFF. CDR3 coding DNA: TGTGCCAGCAGCTTAGACCCGAAAGCGGGAGGCTCCAGGAACAATGAGCAGTTCTTC. The chain employs TRBV7-2 and TRBJ2-1, with TRBD2 matching 9 bases. Trimming took 1 base from V and 5 from J; bases not matched to a gene: 15. The CDR3 extends over 19 amino acids. CDR1 and CDR2 from the germline V gene are SGHTA and FQGNSA.

CDR3 sequence: CSAPAGLAGAGETQYF. The CDR3 DNA is TGCAGCGCCCCGGCGGGCCTAGCGGGAGCGGGGGAGACCCAGTACTTC. The chain carries TRBV29-1 and TRBJ2-5; 10 nucleotides align to TRBD2. CDR3 size: 16 residues. V lost 7 bases, J lost 5 bases, and 16 bases stayed unmatched. CDR1 is SQVTM, CDR2 ANQGSEA, per germline.

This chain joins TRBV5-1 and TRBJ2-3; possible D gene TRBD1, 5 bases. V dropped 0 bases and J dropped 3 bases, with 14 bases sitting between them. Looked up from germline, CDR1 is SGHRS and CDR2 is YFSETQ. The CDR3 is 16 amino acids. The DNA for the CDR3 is TGCGCCAGCAGCTTGGTCGGCAGGGAAAGGACAGATACGCAGTATTTT. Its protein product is CASSLVGRERTDTQYF.

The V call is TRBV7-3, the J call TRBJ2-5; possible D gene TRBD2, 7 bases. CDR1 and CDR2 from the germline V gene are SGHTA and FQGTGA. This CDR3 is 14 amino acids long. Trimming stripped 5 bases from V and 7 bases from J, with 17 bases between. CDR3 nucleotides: TGTGCCAGCAGCCCGGGGGGCCCTGGTGGGACCCAGTACTTC. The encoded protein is CASSPGGPGGTQYF. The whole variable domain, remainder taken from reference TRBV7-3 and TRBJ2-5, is GAGVSQTPSNKVTEKGKYVELRCDPISGHTALYWYRQSLGQGPEFLIYFQGTGAADDSGLPNDRFFAVRPEGSVSTLKIQRTERGDSAVYLCASSPGGPGGTQYFGPGTRLLVL.

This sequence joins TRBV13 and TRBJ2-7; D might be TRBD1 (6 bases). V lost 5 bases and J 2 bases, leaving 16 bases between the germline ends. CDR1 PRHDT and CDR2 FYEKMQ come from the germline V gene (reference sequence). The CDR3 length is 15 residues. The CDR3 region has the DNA TGTGCCAGCAGCCGAAATAGACAGGCCCCCTACGAGCAGTACTTC. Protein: CASSRNRQAPYEQYF.

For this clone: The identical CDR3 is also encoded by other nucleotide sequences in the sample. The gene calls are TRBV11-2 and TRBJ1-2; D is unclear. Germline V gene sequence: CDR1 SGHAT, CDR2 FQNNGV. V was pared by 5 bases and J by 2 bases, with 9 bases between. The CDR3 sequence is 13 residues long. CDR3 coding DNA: TGTGCCAGCAGCCCCGACATAAACTATGGCTACACCTTC. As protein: CASSPDINYGYTF.

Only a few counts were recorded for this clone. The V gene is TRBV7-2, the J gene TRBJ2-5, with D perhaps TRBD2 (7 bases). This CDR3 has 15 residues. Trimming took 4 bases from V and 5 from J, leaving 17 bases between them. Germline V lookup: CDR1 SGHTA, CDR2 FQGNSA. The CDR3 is CASSSGAGEGETQYF. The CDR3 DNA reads TGTGCCAGCAGCTCAGGGGCGGGAGAGGGCGAGACCCAGTACTTC.

The CDR3 bases are TGTGCCATCAGAGTAGCGGGAGCAGATACGCAGTATTTT. The encoded protein is CAIRVAGADTQYF. The rearrangement links TRBV10-3 to TRBJ2-3; the match to TRBD2 covers 9 bases. From germline, CDR1 is ENHRY and CDR2 SYGVKD. The junction had 2 bases not matched to a gene; V was cut back by 6 bases and J by 4 bases. There are 13 residues in the CDR3.

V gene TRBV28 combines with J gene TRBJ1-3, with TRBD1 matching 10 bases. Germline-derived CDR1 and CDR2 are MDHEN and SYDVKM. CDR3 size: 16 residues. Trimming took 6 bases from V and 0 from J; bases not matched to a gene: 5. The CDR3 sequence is CASSDRGLGSGNTIYF. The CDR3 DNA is TGTGCCAGCAGCGACAGGGGGCTAGGCTCTGGAAACACCATATATTTT.

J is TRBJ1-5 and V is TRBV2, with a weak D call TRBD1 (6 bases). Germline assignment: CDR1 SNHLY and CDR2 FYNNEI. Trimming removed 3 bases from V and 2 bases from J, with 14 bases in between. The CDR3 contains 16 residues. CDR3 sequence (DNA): TGTGCCAGCAGTGAGGACAGTGGCGAGGGCAATCAGCCCCAGCATTTT. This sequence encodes CASSEDSGEGNQPQHF.

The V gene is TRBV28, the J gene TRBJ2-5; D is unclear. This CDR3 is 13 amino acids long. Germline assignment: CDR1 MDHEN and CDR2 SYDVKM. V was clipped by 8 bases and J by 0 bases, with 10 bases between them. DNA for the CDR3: TGTGCCAGCCACGGAGTAAACCAAGAGACCCAGTACTTC. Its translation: CASHGVNQETQYF.

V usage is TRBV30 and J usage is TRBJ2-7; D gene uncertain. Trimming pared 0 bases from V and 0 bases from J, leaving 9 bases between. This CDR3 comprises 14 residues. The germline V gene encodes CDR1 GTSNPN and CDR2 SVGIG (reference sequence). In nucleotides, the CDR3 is TGTGCCTGGAGTGTAATTCCCACCTCCTACGAGCAGTACTTC. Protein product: CAWSVIPTSYEQYF.

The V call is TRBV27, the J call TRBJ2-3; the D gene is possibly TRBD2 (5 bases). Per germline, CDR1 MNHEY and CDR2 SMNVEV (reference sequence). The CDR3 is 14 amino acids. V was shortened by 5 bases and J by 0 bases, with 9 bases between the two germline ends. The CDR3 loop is CASSQWTSTDTQYF. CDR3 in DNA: TGTGCCAGCAGTCAATGGACTAGCACAGATACGCAGTATTTT.

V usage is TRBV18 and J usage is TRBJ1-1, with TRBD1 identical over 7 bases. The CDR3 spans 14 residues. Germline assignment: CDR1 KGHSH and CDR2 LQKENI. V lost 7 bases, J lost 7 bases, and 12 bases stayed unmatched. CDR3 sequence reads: CASLPTGASIEAFF. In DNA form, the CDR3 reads TGTGCCAGCTTACCTACAGGGGCCTCTATTGAAGCTTTCTTT.

The CDR3 here is CASSVATTGGIPSTDTQYF. CDR3 DNA sequence: TGTGCCAGCAGCGTAGCTACGACAGGGGGAATACCTAGCACAGATACGCAGTATTTT. The chain employs TRBV9 and TRBJ2-3; 9 nucleotides line up with TRBD1. The CDR3 is 19 amino acids. Trimming cost V 0 bases and J 0 bases; bases outside gene matches: 11. Germline V lookup: CDR1 SGDLS, CDR2 YYNGEE.

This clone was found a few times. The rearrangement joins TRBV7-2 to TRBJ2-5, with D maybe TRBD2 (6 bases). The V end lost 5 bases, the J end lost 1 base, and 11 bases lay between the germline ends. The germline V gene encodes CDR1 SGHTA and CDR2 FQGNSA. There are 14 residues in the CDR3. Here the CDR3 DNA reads TGTGCCAGCAGCCCGGGACTGATCCAAGAGACCCAGTACTTC. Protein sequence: CASSPGLIQETQYF.

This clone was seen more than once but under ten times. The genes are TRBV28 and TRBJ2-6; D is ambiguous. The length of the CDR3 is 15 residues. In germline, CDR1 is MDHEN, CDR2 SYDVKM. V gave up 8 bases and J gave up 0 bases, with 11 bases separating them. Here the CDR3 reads CASARSTSGANVLTF. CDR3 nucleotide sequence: TGTGCCAGCGCCCGGTCGACCTCTGGGGCCAACGTCCTGACTTTC.